The rows below give T cell receptor beta chains drawn from one sample of a study of T cell changes during pregnancy in multiple sclerosis. TCRdb's table, derived via immunoSEQ multiplex PCR, lists solely in-frame clones and lacks some. The profile shows 65,000 to 80,000 clones, roughly 93% of them singletons. The material was peripheral blood, obtained in the first trimester of pregnancy. These receptors originate from a female donor with multiple sclerosis, enrolled in a pregnancy study. The CDR3 runs from the conserved cysteine through the conserved F or W. The order of the fields is J gene, clone size, V gene, D gene, CDR3 protein, CDR3 DNA. The D gene is left open where the match is weak. Clone size is given for some rows only: seen once, a few or many times, or a class if the clone is expanded.

TRBJ2-5,-,TRBV5-1,-,CASGRGSEETQYF,TGCGCCAGCGGAAGAGGGAGTGAGGAGACCCAGTACTTC
TRBJ1-1,-,TRBV6-4,-,CASRGGSEAFF,TGTGCCAGCAGGGGGGGGAGTGAAGCTTTCTTT
TRBJ2-1,-,TRBV7-9,TRBD1,CASSFKGTGYNEQFF,TGTGCCAGCAGCTTTAAAGGGACAGGGTACAATGAGCAGTTCTTC
TRBJ1-3,-,TRBV9,-,CASSGQGKWTIYF,TGTGCCAGCAGCGGGCAGGGAAAGTGGACCATATATTTT
TRBJ2-7,-,TRBV28,-,CASSFWDLSYEQYF,TGTGCCAGCAGTTTCTGGGACTTATCCTACGAGCAGTACTTC
TRBJ2-2,-,TRBV2,TRBD2,CASSRLAYTGELFF,TGTGCCAGCTCGAGACTAGCGTACACCGGGGAGCTGTTTTTT
TRBJ2-7,-,TRBV10-3,TRBD2,CAIGEREASYEQYF,TGTGCCATCGGGGAGCGGGAGGCCTCCTACGAGCAGTACTTC
TRBJ2-2,-,TRBV7-9,-,CASSLAGGITGELFF,TGTGCCAGCAGCTTAGCTGGGGGCATTACCGGGGAGCTGTTTTTT
TRBJ1-5,-,TRBV19,-,CASRGVGQSNQPQHF,TGTGCCAGTCGGGGGGTAGGGCAGAGCAATCAGCCCCAGCATTTT
TRBJ1-2,-,TRBV27,-,CASRPYQPPQGKVYGYTF,TGTGCCAGCAGACCCTACCAACCACCTCAGGGAAAAGTCTATGGCTACACCTTC
TRBJ2-1,-,TRBV18,-,CASSLTFGAATYNEQFF,TGTGCCAGCTCACTAACTTTTGGGGCAGCCACCTACAATGAGCAGTTCTTC
TRBJ2-7,-,TRBV7-9,TRBD1,CASSSMGTGPYEQYF,TGTGCCAGCAGCTCGATGGGGACAGGCCCCTACGAGCAGTACTTC
TRBJ1-3,-,TRBV4-1,-,CASSRGSDSGNTIYF,TGCGCCAGCAGCCGGGGCTCAGACTCTGGAAACACCATATATTTT
TRBJ2-5,-,TRBV19,-,CASSYGELASQETQYF,TGTGCCAGTAGTTATGGCGAACTAGCCTCACAAGAGACCCAGTACTTC
TRBJ2-6,-,TRBV11-2,-,CASSLYLEAAGANVLTF,TGTGCCAGCAGCTTGTATCTCGAAGCTGCTGGGGCCAACGTCCTGACTTTC
TRBJ2-7,-,TRBV5-4,TRBD1,CASSLDRYEQYF,TGTGCCAGCAGTCTGGACAGGTACGAGCAGTACTTC
TRBJ1-1,-,TRBV5-4,TRBD1,CASSFGDRDTEAFF,TGTGCCAGCAGCTTCGGAGACAGGGACACTGAAGCTTTCTTT
TRBJ2-7,-,TRBV19,-,CASSGDNYEQYF,TGTGCCAGTAGCGGGGATAACTACGAGCAGTACTTC
TRBJ2-2,-,TRBV6-1,TRBD1,CASNWDRGTGELFF,TGTGCCAGCAATTGGGACAGGGGCACCGGGGAGCTGTTTTTT
TRBJ2-7,-,TRBV2,TRBD1,CAREAGGTGSHEQYF,TGTGCCAGGGAAGCTGGCGGGACAGGGAGCCACGAGCAGTACTTC
TRBJ2-5,-,TRBV28,TRBD2,CASSPGTSGTYTGTQYF,TGTGCCAGCAGTCCAGGGACTAGCGGGACCTATACCGGGACCCAGTACTTC
TRBJ1-5,-,TRBV19,-,CASSHLEYQPQHF,TGTGCCAGTAGTCACCTGGAGTATCAGCCCCAGCATTTT
TRBJ1-2,-,TRBV19,-,CASSIVAYYGYTF,TGTGCCAGTAGTATTGTAGCCTACTATGGCTACACCTTC
TRBJ2-7,-,TRBV19,TRBD1,CASSILGGSYEQYF,TGTGCCAGTAGTATTTTAGGGGGCAGCTACGAGCAGTACTTC
TRBJ2-3,-,TRBV11-2,-,CASSRDSLPTDTQYF,TGTGCCAGCAGCCGAGACAGCCTACCCACAGATACGCAGTATTTT
TRBJ2-3,-,TRBV19,TRBD1,CASSMTGTGGTDTQYF,TGTGCCAGTAGTATGACCGGGACAGGGGGCACAGATACGCAGTATTTT
TRBJ1-6,-,TRBV11-2,TRBD1,CASSPRTGDNSPLHF,TGTGCCAGCAGCCCAAGGACAGGGGATAATTCACCCCTCCACTTT
TRBJ2-3,once,TRBV5-1,TRBD1,CASSSGQQNTDTQYF,TGCGCCAGCAGCTCGGGACAGCAGAACACAGATACGCAGTATTTT
TRBJ2-2,-,TRBV4-2,TRBD1,CASSQSWTGETGELFF,TGTGCCAGCAGCCAATCATGGACAGGGGAAACCGGGGAGCTGTTTTTT
TRBJ2-7,-,TRBV30,TRBD1,CAWSGTGGSYEQYF,TGTGCCTGGAGTGGGACAGGGGGCTCCTACGAGCAGTACTTC
TRBJ2-5,-,TRBV2,-,CASSVSETQYF,TGTGCCAGCAGTGTATCTGAGACCCAGTACTTC
TRBJ2-5,-,TRBV18,-,CASSPAVQETQYF,TGTGCCAGCTCACCAGCAGTCCAAGAGACCCAGTACTTC
TRBJ2-3,-,TRBV5-6,TRBD1,CASSSGTGVDTQYF,TGTGCCAGCAGCTCCGGGACAGGGGTCGATACGCAGTATTTT
TRBJ2-2,-,TRBV9,TRBD1,CASSVGNRGRGTGELFF,TGTGCCAGCAGCGTAGGCAACAGGGGGCGCGGCACCGGGGAGCTGTTTTTT
TRBJ1-2,-,TRBV10-3,-,CAISPTRGYGYTF,TGTGCCATCAGCCCCACACGAGGCTATGGCTACACCTTC
TRBJ1-1,once,TRBV7-8,TRBD1,CASSLADRGRTEAFF,TGTGCCAGCAGCTTAGCGGACAGGGGAAGGACTGAAGCTTTCTTT
TRBJ1-6,-,TRBV18,-,CASSPVGEGNSPLHF,TGTGCCAGCTCACCCGTCGGGGAGGGAAATTCACCCCTCCACTTT
TRBJ2-3,-,TRBV9,TRBD2,CASSFLAGGQGDTQYF,TGTGCCAGCAGCTTTCTAGCGGGGGGGCAGGGGGATACGCAGTATTTT
TRBJ2-7,-,TRBV18,-,CASSLDFGGYEQYF,TGTGCCAGCTCACTTGACTTCGGGGGTTACGAGCAGTACTTC
TRBJ1-1,-,TRBV9,-,CASSVGPLNTEAFF,TGTGCCAGCAGCGTAGGTCCTCTGAACACTGAAGCTTTCTTT
TRBJ1-1,-,TRBV5-1,-,CASSLVAGQTEAFF,TGCGCCAGCAGCTTGGTTGCAGGGCAAACTGAAGCTTTCTTT
TRBJ2-3,-,TRBV15,TRBD2,CATSRDKTSGYTDTQYF,TGTGCCACCAGCAGAGATAAGACTAGCGGATACACAGATACGCAGTATTTT
TRBJ1-1,-,TRBV14,TRBD1,CASSPRTGSMNTEAFF,TGTGCCAGCAGCCCGAGGACAGGGAGCATGAACACTGAAGCTTTCTTT
TRBJ2-5,once,TRBV7-2,TRBD2,CASSLLAGVETQYF,TGTGCCAGCAGCTTACTAGCGGGGGTAGAGACCCAGTACTTC
TRBJ2-3,-,TRBV14,TRBD2,CASSHAGGTDTQYF,TGTGCCAGCAGCCACGCGGGAGGAACAGATACGCAGTATTTT
TRBJ1-6,-,TRBV2,TRBD1,CASSEGDRANSPLHF,TGTGCCAGCAGTGAAGGGGACAGGGCCAATTCACCCCTCCACTTT
TRBJ1-2,-,TRBV29-1,-,CSAQLMGQEWGYTF,TGCAGCGCCCAGTTGATGGGGCAGGAGTGGGGCTACACCTTC
TRBJ1-2,once,TRBV6-5,-,CASSPYRENYGYTF,TGTGCCAGCAGTCCCTACAGGGAGAACTATGGCTACACCTTC